Listed below are T cell receptor beta chains from one sample, sequenced in a study of blood T cell repertoires in COVID-19. Generated by immunoSEQ multiplex PCR, the TCRdb table keeps only in-frame clones and is missing some. Found here are about 300,000 clones, under 90% of them singletons; the top ten hold 2.9%. Sequencing input: PBMCs or T cells enriched from blood (not recorded which). The receptors were sampled from a woman aged 45 to 65 who had been exposed to COVID-19. The CDR3 runs from the conserved cysteine through the conserved F or W. A D gene is named only where the DNA matches it firmly. Rows give clone size only sometimes, using once, few, many, or a class for an expanded clone.

J gene | D gene | clone size | V gene | CDR3 DNA | CDR3 protein
TRBJ2-3 | TRBD1 | NA | TRBV7-2 | TGTGCCAGCAGCTTGGGACAGGGACGCACAGATACGCAGTATTTT | CASSLGQGRTDTQYF
TRBJ2-5 | TRBD2 | NA | TRBV7-2 | TGTGCCAGCAGCTCCGGGACTAGCGGGGGGGCCGGAGAGACCCAGTACTTC | CASSSGTSGGAGETQYF
TRBJ2-1 | TRBD1 | NA | TRBV15 | TGTGCCACCAGCAGTAAGGGGGCGCCTATAGACAATGAGCAGTTCTTC | CATSSKGAPIDNEQFF
TRBJ2-3 | TRBD2 | once | TRBV7-9 | TGTGCCAGCAGCCCAACGGGGGGGGATACGCAGTATTTT | CASSPTGGDTQYF
TRBJ2-2 | NA | few | TRBV23-1 | TGCGCCAGCAGTCATTCCCCAGCGAACACCGGGGAGCTGTTTTTT | CASSHSPANTGELFF
TRBJ2-7 | NA | once | TRBV6-9 | TGTGCCAGCCGAAAACAGGAGGAGGGAGCTTACGAGCAGTACTTC | CASRKQEEGAYEQYF
TRBJ1-2 | NA | NA | TRBV19 | TGTGCCAGTAGTCCCGGAGTCTTGCGATATGGCTACACCTTC | CASSPGVLRYGYTF
TRBJ2-2 | NA | NA | TRBV5-1 | TGCGCCAGCAGCCCCGGACAGTTCGCGAACACCGGGGAGCTGTTTTTT | CASSPGQFANTGELFF
TRBJ2-3 | NA | NA | TRBV6-5 | TGTGCCAGCAAGGTTTCGCGGGGGCTTGGAGATACGCAGTATTTT | CASKVSRGLGDTQYF
TRBJ1-5 | NA | NA | TRBV27 | TGTGCCAGCAGCCGGAGGAGGACAGACTCCAATCAGCCCCAGCATTTT | CASSRRRTDSNQPQHF
TRBJ2-1 | NA | NA | TRBV4-1 | TGCGCCAGCAGCCAAGATGGGGGCAGGTTCTCCTACAATGAGCAGTTCTTC | CASSQDGGRFSYNEQFF
TRBJ2-7 | NA | NA | TRBV21-1 | TGTGCCAGCAGCAAAGACAGGGGCGCACTCTACGAGCAGTACTTC | CASSKDRGALYEQYF
TRBJ2-7 | TRBD1 | NA | TRBV19 | TGTGCCAGTAGTATGGGGACAGGGTTCGGCGAGCAGTACTTC | CASSMGTGFGEQYF
TRBJ1-6 | NA | NA | TRBV10-3 | TGTGCCACAACTACGGCAGAAAACTATAATTCACCCCTCCACTTT | CATTTAENYNSPLHF
TRBJ1-6 | TRBD1 | once | TRBV5-6 | TGTGCCAGCAGCTTGGGGACAGGTAGGGATTCACCCCTCCACTTT | CASSLGTGRDSPLHF
TRBJ2-3 | NA | NA | TRBV4-1 | TGCGCCAGCAGCCAAGAGTGGCAGGGGACCACCGATACGCAGTATTTT | CASSQEWQGTTDTQYF
TRBJ2-7 | NA | NA | TRBV28 | TGTGCCTCAGGGCACAACTACGAGCAGTACTTC | CASGHNYEQYF
TRBJ2-5 | NA | NA | TRBV29-1 | TGCAGCGTTTTCGGGTCTCGAGAGACCCAGTACTTC | CSVFGSRETQYF